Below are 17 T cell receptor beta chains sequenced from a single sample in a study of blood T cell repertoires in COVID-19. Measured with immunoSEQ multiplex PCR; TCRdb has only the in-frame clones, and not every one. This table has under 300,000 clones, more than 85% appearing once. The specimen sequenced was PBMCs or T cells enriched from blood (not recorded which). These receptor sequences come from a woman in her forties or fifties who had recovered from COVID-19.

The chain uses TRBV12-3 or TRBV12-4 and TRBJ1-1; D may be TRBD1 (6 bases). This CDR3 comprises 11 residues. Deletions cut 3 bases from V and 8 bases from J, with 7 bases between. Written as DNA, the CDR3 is TGTGCCAGCAGTTTTGGGACAGAAGCTTTCTTT. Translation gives CASSFGTEAFF.

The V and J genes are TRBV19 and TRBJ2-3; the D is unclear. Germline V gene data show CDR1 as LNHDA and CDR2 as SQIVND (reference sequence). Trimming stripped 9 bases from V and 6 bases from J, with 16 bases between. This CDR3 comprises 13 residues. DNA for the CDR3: TGTGCCAGCTCTGATTTTTTCAGGGATACGCAGTATTTT. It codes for CASSDFFRDTQYF.

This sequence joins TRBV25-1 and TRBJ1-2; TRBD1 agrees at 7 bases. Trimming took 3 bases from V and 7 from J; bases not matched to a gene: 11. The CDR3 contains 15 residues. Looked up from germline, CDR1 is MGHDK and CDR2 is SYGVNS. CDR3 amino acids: CASSDDTGARIGYTF. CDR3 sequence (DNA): TGTGCCAGCAGTGACGATACAGGGGCTCGGATTGGCTACACCTTC.

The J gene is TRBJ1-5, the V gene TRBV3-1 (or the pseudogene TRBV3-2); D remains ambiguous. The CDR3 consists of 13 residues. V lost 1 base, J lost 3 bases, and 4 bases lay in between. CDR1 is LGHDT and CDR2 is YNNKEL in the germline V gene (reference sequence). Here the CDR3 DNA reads TGTGCCAGCAGCCAAGCCATCAATCAGCCCCAGCATTTT. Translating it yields CASSQAINQPQHF.

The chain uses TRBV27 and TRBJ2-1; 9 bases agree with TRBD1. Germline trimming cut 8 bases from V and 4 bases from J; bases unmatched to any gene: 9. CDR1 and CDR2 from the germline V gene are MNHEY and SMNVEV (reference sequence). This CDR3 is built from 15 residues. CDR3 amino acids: CASAFLDRGYNEQFF. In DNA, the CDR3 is TGTGCCAGCGCCTTCTTGGACAGGGGTTACAATGAGCAGTTCTTC.

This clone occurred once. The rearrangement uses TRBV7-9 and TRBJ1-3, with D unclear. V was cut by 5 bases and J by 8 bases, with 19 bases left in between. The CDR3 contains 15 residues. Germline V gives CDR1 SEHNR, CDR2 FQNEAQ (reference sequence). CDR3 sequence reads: CASSPKWGVGDTIYF. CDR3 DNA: TGTGCCAGCAGCCCGAAGTGGGGAGTCGGGGACACCATATATTTT.

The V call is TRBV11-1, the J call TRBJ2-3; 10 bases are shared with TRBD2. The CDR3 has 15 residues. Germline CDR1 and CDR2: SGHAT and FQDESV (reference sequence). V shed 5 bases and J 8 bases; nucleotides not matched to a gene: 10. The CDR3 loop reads CASSGTSDLFGTQYF. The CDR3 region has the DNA TGTGCCAGCAGCGGGACTAGCGATCTTTTCGGTACGCAGTATTTT.

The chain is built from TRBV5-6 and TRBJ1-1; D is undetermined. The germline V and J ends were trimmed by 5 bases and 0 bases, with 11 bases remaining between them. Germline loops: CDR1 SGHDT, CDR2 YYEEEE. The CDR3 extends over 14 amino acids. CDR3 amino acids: CASRMLSVNTEAFF. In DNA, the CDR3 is TGTGCCAGCAGGATGTTATCGGTGAACACTGAAGCTTTCTTT.

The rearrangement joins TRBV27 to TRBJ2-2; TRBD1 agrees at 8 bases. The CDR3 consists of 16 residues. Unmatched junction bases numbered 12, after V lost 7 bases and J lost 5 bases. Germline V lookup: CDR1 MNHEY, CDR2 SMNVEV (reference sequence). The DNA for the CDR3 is TGTGCCAGCACCCCCCATGGGCAGGGGGCGACCGGGGAGCTGTTTTTT. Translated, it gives CASTPHGQGATGELFF.

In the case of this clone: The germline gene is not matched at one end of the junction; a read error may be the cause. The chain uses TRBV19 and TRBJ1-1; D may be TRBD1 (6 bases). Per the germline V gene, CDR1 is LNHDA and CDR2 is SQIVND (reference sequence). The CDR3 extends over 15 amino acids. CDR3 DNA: TGTGCCAGTAGTATTTTAGGGGGTGGGAACCCTGAAGCTTTCTTT. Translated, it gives CASSILGGGNPEAFF. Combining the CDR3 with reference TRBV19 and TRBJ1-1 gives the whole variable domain DGGITQSPKYLFRKEGQNVTLSCEQNLNHDAMYWYRQDPGQGLRLIYYSQIVNDFQKGDIAEGYSVSREKKESFPLTVTSAQKNPTAFYLCASSILGGGNPEAFFGQGTRLTVV.

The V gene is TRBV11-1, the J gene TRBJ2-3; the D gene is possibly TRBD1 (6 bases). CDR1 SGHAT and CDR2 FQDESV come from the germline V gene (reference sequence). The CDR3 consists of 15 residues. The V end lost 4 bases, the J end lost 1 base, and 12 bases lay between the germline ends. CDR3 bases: TGTGCCAGCAGCTCCAGGGGCTTTGGCACAGATACGCAGTATTTT. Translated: CASSSRGFGTDTQYF.

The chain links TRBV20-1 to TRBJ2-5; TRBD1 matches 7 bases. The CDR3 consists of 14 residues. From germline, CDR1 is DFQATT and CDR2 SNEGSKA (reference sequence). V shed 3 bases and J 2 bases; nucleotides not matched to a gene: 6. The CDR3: CSASDPRGQETQYF. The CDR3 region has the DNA TGCAGTGCTAGTGATCCCAGGGGGCAAGAGACCCAGTACTTC.

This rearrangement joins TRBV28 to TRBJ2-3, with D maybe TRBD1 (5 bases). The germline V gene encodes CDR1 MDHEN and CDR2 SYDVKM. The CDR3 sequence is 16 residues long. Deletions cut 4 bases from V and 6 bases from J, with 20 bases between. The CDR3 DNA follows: TGTGCCAGCAGTTCCCTGGGGCAGGGAAGGTGGGATACGCAGTATTTT. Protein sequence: CASSSLGQGRWDTQYF.

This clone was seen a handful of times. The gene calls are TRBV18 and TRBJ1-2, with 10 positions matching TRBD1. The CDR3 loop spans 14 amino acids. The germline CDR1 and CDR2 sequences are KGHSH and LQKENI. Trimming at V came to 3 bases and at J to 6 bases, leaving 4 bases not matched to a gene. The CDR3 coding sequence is TGTGCCAGCTCACCGAAAGGGACAGGGGATGGCTACACCTTC. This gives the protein CASSPKGTGDGYTF. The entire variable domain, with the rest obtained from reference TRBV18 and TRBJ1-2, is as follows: NAGVMQNPRHLVRRRGQEARLRCSPMKGHSHVYWYRQLPEEGLKFMVYLQKENIIDESGMPKERFSAEFPKEGPSILRIQQVVRGDSAAYFCASSPKGTGDGYTFGSGTRLTVV.

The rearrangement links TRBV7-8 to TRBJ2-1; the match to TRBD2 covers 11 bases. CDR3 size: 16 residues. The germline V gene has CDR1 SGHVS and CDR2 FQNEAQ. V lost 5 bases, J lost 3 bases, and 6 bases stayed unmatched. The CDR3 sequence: CASSLRLAGNYNEQFF. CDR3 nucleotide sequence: TGTGCCAGCAGCCTCAGACTAGCGGGAAACTACAATGAGCAGTTCTTC.

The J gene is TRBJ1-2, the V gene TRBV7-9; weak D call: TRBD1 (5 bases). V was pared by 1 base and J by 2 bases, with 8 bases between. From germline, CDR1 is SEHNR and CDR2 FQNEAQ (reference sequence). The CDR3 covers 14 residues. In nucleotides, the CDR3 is TGTGCCAGCAGCTTAGACGACAGAAACTATGGCTACACCTTC. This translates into CASSLDDRNYGYTF.

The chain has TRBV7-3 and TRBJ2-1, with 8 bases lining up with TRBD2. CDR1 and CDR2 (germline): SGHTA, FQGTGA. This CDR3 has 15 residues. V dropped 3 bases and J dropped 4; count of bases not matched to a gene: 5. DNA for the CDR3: TGTGCCAGCAGCTTGTCGGCTAGCGGGTACAATGAGCAGTTCTTC. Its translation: CASSLSASGYNEQFF.